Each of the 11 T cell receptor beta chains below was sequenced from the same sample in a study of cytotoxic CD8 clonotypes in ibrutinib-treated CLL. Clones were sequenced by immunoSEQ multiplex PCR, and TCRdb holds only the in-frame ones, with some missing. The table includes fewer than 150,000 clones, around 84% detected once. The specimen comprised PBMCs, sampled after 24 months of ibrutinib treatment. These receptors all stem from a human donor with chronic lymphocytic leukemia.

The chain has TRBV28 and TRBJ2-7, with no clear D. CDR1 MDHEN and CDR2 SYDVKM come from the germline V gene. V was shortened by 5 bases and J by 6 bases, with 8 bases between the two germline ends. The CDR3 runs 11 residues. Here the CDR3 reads CASSNAPEQYF. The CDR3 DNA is TGTGCCAGCAGTAACGCCCCCGAGCAGTACTTC.

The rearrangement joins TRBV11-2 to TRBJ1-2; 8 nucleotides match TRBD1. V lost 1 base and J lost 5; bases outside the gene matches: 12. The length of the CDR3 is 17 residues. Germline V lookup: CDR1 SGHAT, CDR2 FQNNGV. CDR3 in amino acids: CASSLAGQGAGDYGYTF. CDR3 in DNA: TGTGCCAGCAGCTTAGCAGGGCAGGGGGCCGGGGATTATGGCTACACCTTC.

The CDR3 bases are TGTGCCAGCAGCACATTGCTAGATTCCCATGTCTATACGCAGTATTTT. It codes for CASSTLLDSHVYTQYF. V and J are TRBV11-2 and TRBJ2-3; D is ambiguous. The CDR3 totals 16 residues. The V gene lost 5 bases and the J gene lost 7 bases, with 22 bases spanning the gap. CDR1 and CDR2 (germline): SGHAT, FQNNGV.

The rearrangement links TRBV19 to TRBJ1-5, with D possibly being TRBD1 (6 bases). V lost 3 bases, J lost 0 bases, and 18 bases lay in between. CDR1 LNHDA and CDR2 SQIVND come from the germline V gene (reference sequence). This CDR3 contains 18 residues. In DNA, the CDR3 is TGTGCCAGTAGTATGCCTGGGGGCCTGGGGATTAGCAATCAGCCCCAGCATTTT. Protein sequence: CASSMPGGLGISNQPQHF.

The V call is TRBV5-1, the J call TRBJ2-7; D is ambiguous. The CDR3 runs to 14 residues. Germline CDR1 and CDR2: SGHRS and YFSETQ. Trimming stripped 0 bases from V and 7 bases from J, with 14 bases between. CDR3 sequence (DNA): TGCGCCAGCAGCTTGGAAGCCCAGCCTGCGGAGCAGTACTTC. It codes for CASSLEAQPAEQYF. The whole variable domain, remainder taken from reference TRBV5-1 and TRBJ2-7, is KAGVTQTPRYLIKTRGQQVTLSCSPISGHRSVSWYQQTPGQGLQFLFEYFSETQRNKGNFPGRFSGRQFSNSRSEMNVSTLELGDSALYLCASSLEAQPAEQYFGPGTRLTVT.

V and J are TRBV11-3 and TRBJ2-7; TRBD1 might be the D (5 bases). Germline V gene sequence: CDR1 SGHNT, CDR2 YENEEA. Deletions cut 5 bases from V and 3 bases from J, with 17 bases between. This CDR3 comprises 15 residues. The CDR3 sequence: CASSPRGGGGYEQYF. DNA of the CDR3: TGTGCCAGCAGCCCTAGGGGTGGCGGCGGCTACGAGCAGTACTTC.

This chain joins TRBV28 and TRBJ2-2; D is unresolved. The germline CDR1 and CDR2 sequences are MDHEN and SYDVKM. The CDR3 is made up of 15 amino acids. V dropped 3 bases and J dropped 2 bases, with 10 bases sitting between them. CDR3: CASSFLDPNTGELFF. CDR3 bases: TGTGCCAGCAGTTTTCTGGACCCAAACACCGGGGAGCTGTTTTTT. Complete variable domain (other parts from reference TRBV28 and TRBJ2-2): DVKVTQSSRYLVKRTGEKVFLECVQDMDHENMFWYRQDPGLGLRLIYFSYDVKMKEKGDIPEGYSVSREKKERFSLILESASTNQTSMYLCASSFLDPNTGELFFGEGSRLTVL.

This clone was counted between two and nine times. The CDR3 sequence is CASSPRQVLPGEQYF. The CDR3 DNA is TGTGCCAGCAGCCCCCGACAGGTTCTCCCGGGGGAGCAGTACTTC. V and J are TRBV5-6 and TRBJ2-7; D is possibly TRBD1 (6 bases). V lost 4 bases, J lost 7 bases, and 21 bases lay in between. The CDR3 spans 15 residues. Germline V lookup: CDR1 SGHDT, CDR2 YYEEEE.

DNA for the CDR3: TGTGCCAGCAGTTACCCGAGCGGGGCTAAACCCTACGAGCAGTACTTC. It codes for CASSYPSGAKPYEQYF. This sequence joins TRBV6-5 and TRBJ2-7, with TRBD2 matching over 7 bases. The CDR3 length is 16 residues. V was clipped by 2 bases and J by 2 bases; unmatched bases: 9. Germline assignment: CDR1 MNHEY and CDR2 SVGAGI.

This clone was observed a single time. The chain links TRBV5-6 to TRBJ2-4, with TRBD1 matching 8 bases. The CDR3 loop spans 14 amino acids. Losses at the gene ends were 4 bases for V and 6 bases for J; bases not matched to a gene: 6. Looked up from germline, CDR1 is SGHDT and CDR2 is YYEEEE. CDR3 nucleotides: TGTGCCAGCAGCGCCAGGGGGCTGAGAAACATTCAGTACTTC. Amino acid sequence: CASSARGLRNIQYF. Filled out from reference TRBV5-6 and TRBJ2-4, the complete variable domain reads DAGVTQSPTHLIKTRGQQVTLRCSPKSGHDTVSWYQQALGQGPQFIFQYYEEEERQRGNFPDRFSGHQFPNYSSELNVNALLLGDSALYLCASSARGLRNIQYFGAGTRLSVL.

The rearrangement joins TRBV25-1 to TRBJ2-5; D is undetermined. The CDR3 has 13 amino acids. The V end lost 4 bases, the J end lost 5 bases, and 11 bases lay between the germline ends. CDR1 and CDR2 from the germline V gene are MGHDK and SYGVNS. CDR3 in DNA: TGTGCCAGCAGTGGGTACGTGCCGGAGACCCAGTACTTC. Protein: CASSGYVPETQYF. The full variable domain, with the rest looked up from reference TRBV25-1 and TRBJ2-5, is EADIYQTPRYLVIGTGKKITLECSQTMGHDKMYWYQQDPGMELHLIHYSYGVNSTEKGDLSSESTVSRIRTEHFPLTLESARPSHTSQYLCASSGYVPETQYFGPGTRLLVL.